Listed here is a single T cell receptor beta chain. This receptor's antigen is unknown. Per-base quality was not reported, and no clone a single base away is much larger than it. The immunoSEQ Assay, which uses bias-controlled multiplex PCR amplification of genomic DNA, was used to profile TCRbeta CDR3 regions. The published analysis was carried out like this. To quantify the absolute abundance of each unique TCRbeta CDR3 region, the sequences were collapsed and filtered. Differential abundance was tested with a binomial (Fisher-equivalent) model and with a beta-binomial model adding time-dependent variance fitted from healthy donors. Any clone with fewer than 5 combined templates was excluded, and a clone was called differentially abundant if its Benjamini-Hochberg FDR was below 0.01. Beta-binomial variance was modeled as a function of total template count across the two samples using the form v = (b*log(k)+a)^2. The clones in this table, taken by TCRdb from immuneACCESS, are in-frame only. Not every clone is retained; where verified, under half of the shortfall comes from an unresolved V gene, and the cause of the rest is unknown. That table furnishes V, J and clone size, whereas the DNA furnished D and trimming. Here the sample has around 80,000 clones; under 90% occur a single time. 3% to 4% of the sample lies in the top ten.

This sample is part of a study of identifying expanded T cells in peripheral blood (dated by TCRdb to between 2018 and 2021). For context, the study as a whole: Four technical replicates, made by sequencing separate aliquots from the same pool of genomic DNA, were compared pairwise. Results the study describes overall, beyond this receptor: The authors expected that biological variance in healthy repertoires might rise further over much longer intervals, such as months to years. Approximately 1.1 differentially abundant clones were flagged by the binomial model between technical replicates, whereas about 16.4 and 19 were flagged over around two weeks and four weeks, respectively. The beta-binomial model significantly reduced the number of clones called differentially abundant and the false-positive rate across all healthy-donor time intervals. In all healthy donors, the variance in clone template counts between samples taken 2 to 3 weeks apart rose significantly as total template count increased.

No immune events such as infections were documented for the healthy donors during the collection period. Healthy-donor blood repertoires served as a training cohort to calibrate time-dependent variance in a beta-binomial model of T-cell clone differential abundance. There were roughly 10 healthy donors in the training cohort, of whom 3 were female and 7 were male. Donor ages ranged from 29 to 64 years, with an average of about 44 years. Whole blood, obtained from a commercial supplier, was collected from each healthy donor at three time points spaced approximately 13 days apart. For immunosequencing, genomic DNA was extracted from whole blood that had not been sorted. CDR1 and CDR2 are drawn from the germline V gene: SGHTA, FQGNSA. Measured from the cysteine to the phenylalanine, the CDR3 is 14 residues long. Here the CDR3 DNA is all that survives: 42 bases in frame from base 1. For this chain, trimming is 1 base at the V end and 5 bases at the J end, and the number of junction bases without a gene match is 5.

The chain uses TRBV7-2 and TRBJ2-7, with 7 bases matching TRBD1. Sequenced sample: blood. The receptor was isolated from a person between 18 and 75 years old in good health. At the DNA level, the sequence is TGTGCCAGCAGCTTAGAGGACAGGTTAAACGAGCAGTACTTC. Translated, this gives CASSLEDRLNEQYF. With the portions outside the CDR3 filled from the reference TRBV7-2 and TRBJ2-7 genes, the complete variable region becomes GAGVSQSPSNKVTEKGKDVELRCDPISGHTALYWYRQSLGQGLEFLIYFQGNSAPDKSGLPSDRFSAERTGGSVSTLTIQRTQQEDSAVYLCASSLEDRLNEQYFGPGTRLTVT.